This T cell receptor beta chain was documented in a study of blood T cell repertoires in COVID-19. As for the study in general: The United States, Italy and Spain provided the acute and convalescent COVID-19 samples. In each case, the material was cDNA or gDNA derived from T cells, B-cell-depleted T cells, or PBMCs.

Germline CDR1 reads SGHRS; CDR2 reads YFSETQ. V lost 4 bases to trimming and J lost 0 bases, with 16 bases between them. The CDR3 contains 16 residues. In the authors' workflow: Amplification from reference gene primers served as the basis for estimated nucleated cell counts. Measured with immunoSEQ multiplex PCR; TCRdb has only the in-frame clones, and not every one. From that table come the V and J calls and clone size; the DNA was used to work out D and trimming. The data show about 81,000 clones, almost 90% seen once. This clonotype was obtained from a woman aged 80 or over with acute or convalescent COVID-19. Source material: peripheral blood. This sequence joins TRBV5-1 and TRBJ1-2, with D perhaps matching TRBD1 (5 bases). The CDR3 region has the DNA TGCGCCAGCAGCCATTGGGGGGAGACCGCTAACTATGGCTACACCTTC. Translating gives CASSHWGETANYGYTF.